This TCR beta chain came from a study of blood T cell repertoires in COVID-19. Study in general: There were acute and convalescent COVID-19 samples, and they came from the United States, Italy and Spain.

How the authors handled the data: Quantification of nucleated cells was approximated via reference gene primer amplification. Profiled with immunoSEQ multiplex PCR; TCRdb holds only in-frame clones, not every one. That table gives V, J and clone size, and the DNA gave D and trimming. The table has under 55,000 clones, about 80% seen once; the top ten hold 15% to 20%. The germline V and J ends were trimmed by 0 bases and 7 bases, with 7 bases remaining between them. This CDR3 is built from 12 residues. Germline V CDR1 and CDR2: SGHDT, YYEEEE. The gene calls are TRBV5-6 and TRBJ1-2; tentatively, D is TRBD1 (6 bases). Sequencing was done on a sample of peripheral blood. This clonotype was sampled from a man aged 65 to 79 with acute or convalescent COVID-19. The CDR3 region is CASSLVRGGYTF. In DNA form, the CDR3 reads TGTGCCAGCAGCTTGGTCAGGGGTGGCTACACCTTC.